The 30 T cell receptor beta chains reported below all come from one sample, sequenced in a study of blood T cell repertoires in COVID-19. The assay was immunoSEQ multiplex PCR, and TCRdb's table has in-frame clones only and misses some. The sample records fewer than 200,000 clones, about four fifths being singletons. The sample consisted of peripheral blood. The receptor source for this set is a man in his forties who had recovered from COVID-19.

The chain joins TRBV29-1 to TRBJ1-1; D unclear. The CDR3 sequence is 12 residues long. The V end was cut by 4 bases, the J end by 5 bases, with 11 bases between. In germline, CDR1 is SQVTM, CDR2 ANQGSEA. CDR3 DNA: TGCAGCGTTGGGACGGGAAGAACTGAAGCTTTCTTT. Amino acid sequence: CSVGTGRTEAFF.

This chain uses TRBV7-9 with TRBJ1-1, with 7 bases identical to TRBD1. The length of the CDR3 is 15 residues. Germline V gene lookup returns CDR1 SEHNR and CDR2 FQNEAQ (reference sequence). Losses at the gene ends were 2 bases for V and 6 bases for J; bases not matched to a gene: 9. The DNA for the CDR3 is TGTGCCAGCAGCTTATATGTAAGGGGGCTCGCTGAAGCTTTCTTT. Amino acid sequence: CASSLYVRGLAEAFF. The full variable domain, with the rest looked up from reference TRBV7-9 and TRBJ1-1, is DTGVSQNPRHKITKRGQNVTFRCDPISEHNRLYWYRQTLGQGPEFLTYFQNEAQLEKSRLLSDRFSAERPKGSFSTLEIQRTEQGDSAMYLCASSLYVRGLAEAFFGQGTRLTVV.

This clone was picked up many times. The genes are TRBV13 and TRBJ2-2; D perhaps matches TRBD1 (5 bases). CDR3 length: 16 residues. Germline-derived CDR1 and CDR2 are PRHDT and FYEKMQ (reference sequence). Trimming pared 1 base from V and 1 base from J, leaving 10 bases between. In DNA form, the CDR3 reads TGTGCCAGCAGCTTAGTGGACATAAAGAACACCGGGGAGCTGTTTTTT. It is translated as CASSLVDIKNTGELFF.

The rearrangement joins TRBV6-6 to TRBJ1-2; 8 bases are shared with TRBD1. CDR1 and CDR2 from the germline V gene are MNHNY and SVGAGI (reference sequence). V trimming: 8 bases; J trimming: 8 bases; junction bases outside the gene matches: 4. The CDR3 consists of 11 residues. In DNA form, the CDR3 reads TGTGCCAGCTTTCAGGGGGCCGGCTACACCTTC. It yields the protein CASFQGAGYTF.

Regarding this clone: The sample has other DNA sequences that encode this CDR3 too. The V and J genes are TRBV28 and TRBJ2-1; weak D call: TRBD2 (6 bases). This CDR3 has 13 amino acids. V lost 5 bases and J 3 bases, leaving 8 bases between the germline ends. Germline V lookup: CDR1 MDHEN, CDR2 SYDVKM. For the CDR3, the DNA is TGTGCCAGCAGTCTTAGCGGCTACAATGAGCAGTTCTTC. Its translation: CASSLSGYNEQFF.

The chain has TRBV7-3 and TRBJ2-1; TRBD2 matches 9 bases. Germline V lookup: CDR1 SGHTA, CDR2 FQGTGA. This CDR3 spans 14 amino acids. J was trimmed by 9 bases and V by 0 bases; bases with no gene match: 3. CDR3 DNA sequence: TGTGCCAGCAGCTTAACAGCGGGGGGTATTGAGCAGTTCTTC. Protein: CASSLTAGGIEQFF.

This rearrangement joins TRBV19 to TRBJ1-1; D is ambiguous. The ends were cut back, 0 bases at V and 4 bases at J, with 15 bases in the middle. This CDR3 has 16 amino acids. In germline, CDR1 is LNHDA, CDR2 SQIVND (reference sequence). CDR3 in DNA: TGTGCCAGTAGTATAGAACAGCCAGTCCGGGGCACTGAAGCTTTCTTT. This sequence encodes CASSIEQPVRGTEAFF.

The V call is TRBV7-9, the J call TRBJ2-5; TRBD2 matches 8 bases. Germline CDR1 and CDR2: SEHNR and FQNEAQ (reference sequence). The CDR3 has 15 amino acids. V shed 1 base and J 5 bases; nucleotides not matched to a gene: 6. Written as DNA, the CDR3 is TGTGCCAGCAGCTTAGGCGGGGGGCATACGGAGACCCAGTACTTC. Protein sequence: CASSLGGGHTETQYF.

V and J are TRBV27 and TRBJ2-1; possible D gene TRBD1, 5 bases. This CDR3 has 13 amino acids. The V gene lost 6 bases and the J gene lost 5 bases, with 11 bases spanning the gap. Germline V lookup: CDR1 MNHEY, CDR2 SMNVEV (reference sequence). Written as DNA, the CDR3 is TGTGCCAGCAGGAAGACAGAGAACAATGAGCAGTTCTTC. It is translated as CASRKTENNEQFF.

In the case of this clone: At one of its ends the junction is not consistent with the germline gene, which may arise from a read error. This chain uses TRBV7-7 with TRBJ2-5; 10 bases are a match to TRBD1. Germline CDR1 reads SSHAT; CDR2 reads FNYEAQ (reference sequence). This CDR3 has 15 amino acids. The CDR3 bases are TGTGCTAGCAGCCCCGGACAGGGGGTGGCAGAGACCCAGTACTTC. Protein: CASSPGQGVAETQYF.

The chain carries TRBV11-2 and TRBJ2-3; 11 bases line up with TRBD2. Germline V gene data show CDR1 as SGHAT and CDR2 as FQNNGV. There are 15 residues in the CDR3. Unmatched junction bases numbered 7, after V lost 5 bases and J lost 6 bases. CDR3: CASSRRLAGTDTQYF. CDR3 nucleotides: TGTGCCAGCAGCCGTCGACTAGCGGGGACGGATACGCAGTATTTT.

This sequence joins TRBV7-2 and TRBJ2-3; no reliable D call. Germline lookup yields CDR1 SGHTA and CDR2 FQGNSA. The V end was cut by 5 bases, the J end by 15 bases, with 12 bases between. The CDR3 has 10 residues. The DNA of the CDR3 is TGTGCCAGCAGCCCCTGGCGGAAATATTTT. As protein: CASSPWRKYF.

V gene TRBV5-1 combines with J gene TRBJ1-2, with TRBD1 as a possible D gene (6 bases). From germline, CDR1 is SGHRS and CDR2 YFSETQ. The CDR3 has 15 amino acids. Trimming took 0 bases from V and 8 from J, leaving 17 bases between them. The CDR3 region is CASSLETGSMAGYTF. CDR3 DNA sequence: TGCGCCAGCAGCTTGGAGACAGGTTCTATGGCCGGCTACACCTTC.

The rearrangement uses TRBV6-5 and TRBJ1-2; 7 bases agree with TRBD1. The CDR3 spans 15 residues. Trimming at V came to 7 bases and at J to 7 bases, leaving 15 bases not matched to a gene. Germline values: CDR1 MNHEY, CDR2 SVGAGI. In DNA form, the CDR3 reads TGTGCCAGCAAGGGGGCTGGTGGTAGATCGAGTGGCTACACCTTC. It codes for CASKGAGGRSSGYTF.

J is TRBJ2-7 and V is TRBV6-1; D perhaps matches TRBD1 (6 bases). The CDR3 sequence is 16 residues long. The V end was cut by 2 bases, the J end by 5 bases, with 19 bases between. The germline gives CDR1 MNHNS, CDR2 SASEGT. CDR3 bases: TGTGCCAGCAGTGAACCGGCCTCAGGACAGTATAACGAGCAGTACTTC. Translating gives CASSEPASGQYNEQYF.

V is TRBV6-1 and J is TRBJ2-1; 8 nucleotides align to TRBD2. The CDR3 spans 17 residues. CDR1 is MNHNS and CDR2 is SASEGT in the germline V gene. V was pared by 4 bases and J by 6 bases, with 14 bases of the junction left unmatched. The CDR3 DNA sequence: TGTGCCAGCAGTGGGCTCCCCGGGGCGGGAGGAATCAATGAGCAGTTCTTC. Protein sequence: CASSGLPGAGGINEQFF.

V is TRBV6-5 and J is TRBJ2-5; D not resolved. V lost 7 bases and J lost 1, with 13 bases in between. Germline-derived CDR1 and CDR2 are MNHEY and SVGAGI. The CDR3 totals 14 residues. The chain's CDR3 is CASTQVLGQETQYF. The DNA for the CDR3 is TGTGCCAGCACCCAGGTATTAGGCCAAGAGACCCAGTACTTC.

CDR3 amino acids: CASGPSGEGTGELFF. The CDR3, as DNA: TGTGCCAGCGGGCCCTCGGGGGAGGGCACCGGGGAGCTGTTTTTT. The chain is built from TRBV4-2 and TRBJ2-2, with 7 nucleotides matching TRBD2. Trimming took 8 bases from V and 4 from J; bases not matched to a gene: 10. CDR3 length: 15 amino acids. The germline V gene has CDR1 LGHNA and CDR2 YNFKEQ.

This chain's CDR3 is CASSRQGGLATSRETQYF. In nucleotides, the CDR3 is TGTGCCAGCAGCCGCCAAGGGGGACTAGCGACTTCGCGAGAGACCCAGTACTTC. The chain joins TRBV4-2 to TRBJ2-5; 10 bases are a match to TRBD2. There are 18 residues in the CDR3. Germline CDR1 reads LGHNA; CDR2 reads YNFKEQ. V trimming: 4 bases; J trimming: 4 bases; junction bases outside the gene matches: 15.

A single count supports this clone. The CDR3 DNA reads TGTGCCAGCAGACCCGACTCGGCAACTAATGAAAAACTGTTTTTT. This codes for CASRPDSATNEKLFF. V gene TRBV6-5 combines with J gene TRBJ1-4; no definite D call. Germline CDR1 MNHEY, CDR2 SVGAGI. Trimming shortened V by 6 bases and J by 0 bases, and 11 bases separated the two germline ends. CDR3 size: 15 residues.

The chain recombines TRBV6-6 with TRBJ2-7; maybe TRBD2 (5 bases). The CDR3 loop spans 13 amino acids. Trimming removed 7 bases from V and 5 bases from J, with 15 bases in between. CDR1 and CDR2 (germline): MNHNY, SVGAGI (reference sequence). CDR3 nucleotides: TGTGCCAGCACCTTAATCGGGAACGACGAGCAGTACTTC. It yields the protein CASTLIGNDEQYF.

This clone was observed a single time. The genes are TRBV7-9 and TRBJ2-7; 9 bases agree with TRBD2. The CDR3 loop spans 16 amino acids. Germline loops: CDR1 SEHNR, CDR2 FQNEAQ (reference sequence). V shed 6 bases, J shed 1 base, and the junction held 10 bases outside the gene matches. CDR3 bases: TGTGCCAGCAGATTGATAGCGGGAGCCACATCCTACGAGCAGTACTTC. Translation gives CASRLIAGATSYEQYF.

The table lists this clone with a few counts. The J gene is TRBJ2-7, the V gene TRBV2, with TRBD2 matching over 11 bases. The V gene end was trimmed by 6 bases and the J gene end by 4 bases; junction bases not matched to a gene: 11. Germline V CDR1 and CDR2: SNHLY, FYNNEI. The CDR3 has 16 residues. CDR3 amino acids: CASRRAGTSGNYEQYF. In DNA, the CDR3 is TGTGCCAGCAGACGCGCCGGGACTAGCGGAAATTACGAGCAGTACTTC.

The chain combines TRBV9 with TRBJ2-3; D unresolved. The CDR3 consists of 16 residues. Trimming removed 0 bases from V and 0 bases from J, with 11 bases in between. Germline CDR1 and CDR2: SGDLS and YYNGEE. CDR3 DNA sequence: TGTGCCAGCAGCGTAGTAGGAGCGACGAGCACAGATACGCAGTATTTT. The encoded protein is CASSVVGATSTDTQYF.

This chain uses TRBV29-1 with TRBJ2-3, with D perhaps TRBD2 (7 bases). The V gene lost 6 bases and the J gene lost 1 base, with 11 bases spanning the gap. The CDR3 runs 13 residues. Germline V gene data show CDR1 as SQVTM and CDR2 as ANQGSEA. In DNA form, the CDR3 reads TGCAGCGTGACAGGACTAGGCACAGATACGCAGTATTTT. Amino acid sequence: CSVTGLGTDTQYF.

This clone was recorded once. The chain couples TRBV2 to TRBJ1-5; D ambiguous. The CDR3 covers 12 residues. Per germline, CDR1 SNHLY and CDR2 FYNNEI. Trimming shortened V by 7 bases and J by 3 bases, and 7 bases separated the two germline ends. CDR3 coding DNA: TGTGCCAGCACTTTATCCAATCAGCCCCAGCATTTT. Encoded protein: CASTLSNQPQHF.

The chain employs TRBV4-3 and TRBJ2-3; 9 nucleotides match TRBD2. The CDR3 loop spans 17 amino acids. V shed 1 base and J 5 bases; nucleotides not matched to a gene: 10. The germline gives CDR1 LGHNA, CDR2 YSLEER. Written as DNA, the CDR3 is TGCGCCAGCAGCCAAGTCAGGGCGGGGGGGCCGGGAGATACGCAGTATTTT. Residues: CASSQVRAGGPGDTQYF.

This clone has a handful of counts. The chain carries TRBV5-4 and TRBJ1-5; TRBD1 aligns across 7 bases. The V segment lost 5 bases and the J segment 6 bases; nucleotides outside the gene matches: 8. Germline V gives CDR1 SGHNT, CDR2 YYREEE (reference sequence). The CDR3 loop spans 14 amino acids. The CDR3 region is CASSPDRAGQPQHF. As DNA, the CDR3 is TGTGCCAGCAGTCCCGACAGGGCGGGTCAGCCCCAGCATTTT.

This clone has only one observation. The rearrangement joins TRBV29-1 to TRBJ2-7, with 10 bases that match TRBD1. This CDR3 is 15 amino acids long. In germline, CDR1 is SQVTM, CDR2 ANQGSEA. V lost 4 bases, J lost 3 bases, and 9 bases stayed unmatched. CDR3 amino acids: CSVANGWTGGYEQYF. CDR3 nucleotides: TGCAGCGTTGCCAACGGATGGACAGGGGGCTACGAGCAGTACTTC.

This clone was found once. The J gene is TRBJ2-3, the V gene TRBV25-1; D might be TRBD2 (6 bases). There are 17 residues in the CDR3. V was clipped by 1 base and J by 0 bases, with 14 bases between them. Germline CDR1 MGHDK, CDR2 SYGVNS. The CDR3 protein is CASSELGRRSSTDTQYF. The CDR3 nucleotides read TGTGCCAGCAGTGAATTGGGGAGGAGGTCTAGCACAGATACGCAGTATTTT.